This is a list of T cell receptor beta chains from one sample in a study of CD8+CD57+ T cells in acquired aplastic anemia. MiXCR, run by TCRdb on the reads, gives a single entry per CDR3 protein. In the table there are over 150,000 distinct CDR3 sequences, 47% of which are singletons. Source material: sorted CD4+, CD8+, or CD8+CD57+ T cells (not recorded which) from PBMCs. The receptors stem from a human donor with aplastic anemia. Both conserved end residues are part of each CDR3. A D gene is named only where the DNA matches it firmly. Not every row has a clone size; where given, it reads once, few, many or a size class.

J,V,D,size,DNA,CDR3
TRBJ2-7,TRBV28,-,-,TGTGCCAGCAGGGGCCAGGGGAGCTCCTACGAGCAGTACTTC,CASRGQGSSYEQYF
TRBJ2-7,TRBV20-1,-,-,TGCAGTGCAACAGACTACTACGAGCAGTACTTC,CSATDYYEQYF
TRBJ1-3,TRBV29-1,TRBD1,-,TGCAGCGTTCAGAGACAGGGGTTCGCTGGAAACACCATATATTTT,CSVQRQGFAGNTIYF
TRBJ2-2,TRBV9,TRBD1,many,TGTGCCAGCAGCGTTTACAGGGGGGACACCGGGGAGCTGTTTTTT,CASSVYRGDTGELFF
TRBJ1-3,TRBV7-9,-,-,TGTGCCAGCAGTTTAGGGGGGGACGAAAACACCATATATTTT,CASSLGGDENTIYF
TRBJ1-4,TRBV7-7,-,once,TGTGCCAGCAGCTTCGAAAAAAGGGTACGAGTTAGAGAATTCCTTTTTTTT,CASSFEKRVRVREFLFF
TRBJ1-1,TRBV9,-,many,TGTGCCAGCAGCGTAGTCGGGCAGGGTGGCACTGAAGCTTTCTTT,CASSVVGQGGTEAFF
TRBJ2-7,TRBV19,TRBD2,-,TGTGCCAGTAGTGTAGCGGGAGGGCCAATCGAGCAGTACTTC,CASSVAGGPIEQYF
TRBJ2-1,TRBV5-1,TRBD2,-,TGCGCCAGCAGCTTGCTAGCGGGAGGCGGGAATGAGCAGTTCTTC,CASSLLAGGGNEQFF
TRBJ2-4,TRBV20-1,TRBD2,many,TGCAGTGCTCGTTGGGAGGGCAAAAACATTCAGTACTTC,CSARWEGKNIQYF
TRBJ1-6,TRBV5-1,-,-,TGCGCCAGCAGCTTAGGTGGATCTTCACCCCTCCACTTT,CASSLGGSSPLHF
TRBJ1-1,TRBV7-9,-,-,TGTGCCAGCAGATGGGGGAGGGACACTGAAGCTTTCTTT,CASRWGRDTEAFF
TRBJ2-7,TRBV29-1,-,few,TGCAGCGTCACACGCGGTGGTGAGCAGTACTTC,CSVTRGGEQYF
TRBJ2-3,TRBV10-3,-,-,TGTGCCATCAGCCTTACGGACAGAGATACGCAGTATTTT,CAISLTDRDTQYF
TRBJ2-1,TRBV11-2,-,many,TGTGCCAGCAGCTTAGATCAAGCGAACGAGCAGTTCTTC,CASSLDQANEQFF
TRBJ2-1,TRBV5-4,TRBD2,few,TGTGCCAGCAGCTTGTCGGGACTAGCGGGAGGGAGCTCCTACAATGAGCAGTTCTTC,CASSLSGLAGGSSYNEQFF
TRBJ1-4,TRBV7-2,TRBD1,many,TGTGCCAGCAGCCCTCAGACAGGGGGGAATGAAAAACTGTTTTTT,CASSPQTGGNEKLFF
TRBJ1-2,TRBV7-2,-,-,TGTGCCAGCAGCCCCGGGACACTGGTTGGCTACACCTTC,CASSPGTLVGYTF
TRBJ2-3,TRBV3-1,-,many,TGTGCCAGCAGTCCGACTAGCACAGATACGCAGTATTTT,CASSPTSTDTQYF
TRBJ2-2,TRBV19,TRBD2,-,TGTGCCAGTGGGACTAGCGGGGGGCCGGGGGAGCTGTTTTTT,CASGTSGGPGELFF
TRBJ2-5,TRBV7-8,TRBD1,-,TGTGCCAGCAGCCGGGACAGGAGAGAGACCCAGTACTTC,CASSRDRRETQYF
TRBJ1-5,TRBV20-1,TRBD1,-,TGCAGTGCTAGACCGGGACAGGTCAATCAGCCCCAGCATTTT,CSARPGQVNQPQHF
TRBJ1-1,TRBV7-2,-,many,TGTGCCAGCAGCTTACGCGGACCTGAAGCTTTCTTT,CASSLRGPEAFF
TRBJ2-7,TRBV24-1,-,-,TGTGCCACCAGTGATTTCGTACAGACCTACGAGCAGTACTTC,CATSDFVQTYEQYF
TRBJ1-4,TRBV5-1,-,many,TGCGCCAGCAGCTTGGGGTCCGAGCAAGAAAAACTGTTTTTT,CASSLGSEQEKLFF
TRBJ1-6,TRBV7-2,-,-,TGTGCCAGCAGCTTCAATATAGGAGCACCCCTCCACTTT,CASSFNIGAPLHF
TRBJ1-6,TRBV5-1,-,-,TGCGCCAGCAGCTTGGGTTCGCCGGATTCACCCCTCCACTTT,CASSLGSPDSPLHF
TRBJ2-7,TRBV7-2,TRBD1,many,TGTGCCAGCAGCTTCCGGGACAGTCCCTACGAGCAGTACTTC,CASSFRDSPYEQYF
TRBJ2-1,TRBV29-1,TRBD2,-,TGCAGCTTAGAAAGCGGGAGCCACAATGAGCAGTTCTTC,CSLESGSHNEQFF
TRBJ2-3,TRBV24-1,-,many,TGTGCCACCAGTGATCGACGACTAGAGGATACGCAGTATTTT,CATSDRRLEDTQYF
TRBJ2-7,TRBV7-2,TRBD1,-,TGTGCCAGCAGCCCACAGGGGGCGTACGAGCAGTACTTC,CASSPQGAYEQYF
TRBJ2-5,TRBV7-9,-,-,TGTGCCAGCAGCACCTCAGGGTCCCAAGAGACCCAGTACTTC,CASSTSGSQETQYF
TRBJ2-7,TRBV10-3,TRBD1,-,TGTGCCATCAGTGAACCGGACAGGGCCTACGAGCAGTACTTC,CAISEPDRAYEQYF
TRBJ1-2,TRBV6-2/TRBV6-3,-,-,TGTGCCAGCACCGACGCACTGGTGACCGGCTATGGCTACACCTTC,CASTDALVTGYGYTF
TRBJ2-1,TRBV20-1,-,-,TGCAGTGCGGCCGAATCCTACAATGAGCAGTTCTTC,CSAAESYNEQFF
TRBJ1-2,TRBV19,-,many,TGTGCCAGTAGTATTGGGGGCGCGGGCTATGGCTACACCTTC,CASSIGGAGYGYTF
TRBJ2-4,TRBV24-1,-,many,TGTGCCACCAGTGATTCGGTCGGACTAGCCAAAAACATTCAGTACTTC,CATSDSVGLAKNIQYF
TRBJ1-3,TRBV5-1,-,many,TGCGCCAGCAGCTCGCAGGGGTCTGGAAACACCATATATTTT,CASSSQGSGNTIYF
TRBJ2-3,TRBV12-3/TRBV12-4,-,-,TGTGCCAGCAGTTTAGGTGGGGGACCAGATACGCAGTATTTT,CASSLGGGPDTQYF
TRBJ2-7,TRBV19,-,-,TGTGCCAGTAGTGTCGGACAGAGATACGAGCAGTACTTC,CASSVGQRYEQYF
TRBJ1-5,TRBV7-8,TRBD1,-,TGTGCCAGCAGCTTAACAGGGGGTACTCAGCCCCAGCATTTT,CASSLTGGTQPQHF
TRBJ2-2,TRBV11-3,-,-,TGTGCCATCAGTGGGAACCATCGCCCCGGGGAGCTGTTTTTT,CAISGNHRPGELFF
TRBJ1-4,TRBV5-1,-,many,TGCGCCAGCAGCCCTGACACTTTGGGGGAAAAACTGTTTTTT,CASSPDTLGEKLFF
TRBJ1-2,TRBV6-1,TRBD1,-,TGTGCCAGCAGGCCCTTACCAGGGGGCTTTGGCTACACCTTC,CASRPLPGGFGYTF
TRBJ1-2,TRBV7-2,-,many,TGTGCCAGCAGCTTGGGGCCTAGGGCAGGCTATGGCTACACCTTC,CASSLGPRAGYGYTF
TRBJ2-7,TRBV2,-,-,TGTGCCAGCAGTCGCTCCGGGACTTGGACATCCGAGCAGTACTTC,CASSRSGTWTSEQYF
TRBJ2-2,TRBV11-2,-,few,TGTGCCAGCAGGGGACCCGGGGAGCTGTTTTTT,CASRGPGELFF
TRBJ2-3,TRBV7-8,TRBD2,many,TGTGCCAGCAGTTTAAACCGCGGGAGGTCAGATACGCAGTATTTT,CASSLNRGRSDTQYF
TRBJ1-2,TRBV20-1,-,many,TGCAGTGCTAGGGAACAGGGCGATGGCTACACCTTC,CSAREQGDGYTF
TRBJ2-2,TRBV30,-,few,TGTGCCTGGAGTTCGACCCAGACCGGGGAGCTGTTTTTT,CAWSSTQTGELFF
TRBJ2-3,TRBV15,TRBD1,-,TGTGCCACCAGCGCGGGACCGACCGGGACAGGCAGCACAGATACGCAGTATTTT,CATSAGPTGTGSTDTQYF
TRBJ2-7,TRBV20-1,TRBD2,-,TGCAGTGCTAGGGCGGGACTAGCATACGAGCAGTACTTC,CSARAGLAYEQYF
TRBJ1-1,TRBV5-1,TRBD1,few,TGCGCCAGCAGGGGGGACAGGGAGGCCACTGAAGCTTTCTTT,CASRGDREATEAFF
TRBJ1-5,TRBV9,-,many,TGTGCCAGCAGCGCAGACAGGCTGGGCAATCAGCCCCAGCATTTT,CASSADRLGNQPQHF
TRBJ1-1,TRBV11-3,-,many,TGTGCCAGCAGCTATATCAGGGAAGCTTTCTTT,CASSYIREAFF